What follows are 8 T cell receptor beta chains derived from one specimen sequenced in a study of cytomegalovirus exposure and HLA in healthy donors. Both 60 Vbeta primers and 13 Jbeta primers went into the PCR. Sequencing was performed with immunoSEQ multiplex PCR; in TCRdb, only in-frame clones are kept and a portion is missing. The sample carries fewer than 45,000 clones, roughly 80% recorded once. Sequenced material: PBMCs. The receptors come from a male donor in good health and CMV-seronegative.

As concerns this clone: One junction end disagrees with the germline gene, perhaps due to a read error. V is TRBV2 and J is TRBJ1-3; 10 bases are a match to TRBD1. The germline CDR1 and CDR2 sequences are SNHLY and FYNNEI. The CDR3 covers 15 residues. CDR3 in amino acids: CASSEDRGLGNTIYF. CDR3 nucleotide sequence: TGTGCCAGCAGCGAAGACAGGGGGCTTGGAAACACCATATATTTT.

This clone was seen a single time. This rearrangement joins TRBV25-1 to TRBJ1-1, with D possibly TRBD1 on 5 matching bases. Germline V gene lookup returns CDR1 MGHDK and CDR2 SYGVNS. The CDR3 covers 14 residues. The V gene lost 3 bases and the J gene lost 4 bases, with 12 bases spanning the gap. DNA for the CDR3: TGTGCCAGCAGTGAGCAGGGCTCGAGCACTGAAGCTTTCTTT. Amino acid sequence: CASSEQGSSTEAFF.

The chain carries TRBV7-8 and TRBJ2-5; D not certain. The CDR3 is 13 amino acids. Trimming removed 0 bases from V and 6 bases from J, with 8 bases in between. Germline values: CDR1 SGHVS, CDR2 FQNEAQ. This CDR3 reads CASSLANSQTQYF. The CDR3 DNA sequence: TGTGCCAGCAGCTTAGCGAACAGTCAGACCCAGTACTTC.

The CDR3 DNA follows: TGTGCCTCCAGAAGAGGGTCCTACGAGCAGTACTTC. It yields the protein CASRRGSYEQYF. V and J are TRBV10-3 and TRBJ2-7, with a weak D call TRBD2 (5 bases). The germline V and J ends were trimmed by 11 bases and 1 base, with 12 bases remaining between them. The CDR3 spans 12 residues. Per the germline V gene, CDR1 is ENHRY and CDR2 is SYGVKD.

The rearrangement links TRBV30 to TRBJ2-1; TRBD1 is a possible D gene (5 bases). Trimming stripped 4 bases from V and 9 bases from J, with 10 bases between. CDR3 size: 11 residues. Germline CDR1 reads GTSNPN; CDR2 reads SVGIG (reference sequence). Here the CDR3 DNA reads TGTGCCTGGACTGGGGCTTTTGAGCAGTTCTTC. Amino acids: CAWTGAFEQFF.

This sequence joins TRBV5-1 and TRBJ2-1; 11 bases are a match to TRBD1. This CDR3 comprises 13 residues. Germline V gives CDR1 SGHRS, CDR2 YFSETQ. V was pared by 6 bases and J by 6 bases, with 2 bases of the junction left unmatched. The CDR3 coding sequence is TGCGCCAGCACCGGGACAGGGGGCAATGAGCAGTTCTTC. Protein sequence: CASTGTGGNEQFF.

This chain links TRBV5-1 with TRBJ2-1; 12 bases align to TRBD2. This CDR3 comprises 17 residues. Germline assignment: CDR1 SGHRS and CDR2 YFSETQ. V lost 3 bases and J lost 5; bases outside the gene matches: 9. The CDR3 DNA reads as TGCGCCAGCAGCTCTCTTTCTAGCGGGAGGGATCACAATGAGCAGTTCTTC. This codes for CASSSLSSGRDHNEQFF.

The rearrangement links TRBV27 to TRBJ1-4; D unclear. V lost 5 bases and J lost 2, with 12 bases in between. The germline CDR1 and CDR2 sequences are MNHEY and SMNVEV (reference sequence). The CDR3 runs to 15 residues. The CDR3 reads CASSPHRRTNEKLFF. CDR3 DNA sequence: TGTGCCAGCAGTCCCCACAGAAGGACTAATGAAAAACTGTTTTTT.